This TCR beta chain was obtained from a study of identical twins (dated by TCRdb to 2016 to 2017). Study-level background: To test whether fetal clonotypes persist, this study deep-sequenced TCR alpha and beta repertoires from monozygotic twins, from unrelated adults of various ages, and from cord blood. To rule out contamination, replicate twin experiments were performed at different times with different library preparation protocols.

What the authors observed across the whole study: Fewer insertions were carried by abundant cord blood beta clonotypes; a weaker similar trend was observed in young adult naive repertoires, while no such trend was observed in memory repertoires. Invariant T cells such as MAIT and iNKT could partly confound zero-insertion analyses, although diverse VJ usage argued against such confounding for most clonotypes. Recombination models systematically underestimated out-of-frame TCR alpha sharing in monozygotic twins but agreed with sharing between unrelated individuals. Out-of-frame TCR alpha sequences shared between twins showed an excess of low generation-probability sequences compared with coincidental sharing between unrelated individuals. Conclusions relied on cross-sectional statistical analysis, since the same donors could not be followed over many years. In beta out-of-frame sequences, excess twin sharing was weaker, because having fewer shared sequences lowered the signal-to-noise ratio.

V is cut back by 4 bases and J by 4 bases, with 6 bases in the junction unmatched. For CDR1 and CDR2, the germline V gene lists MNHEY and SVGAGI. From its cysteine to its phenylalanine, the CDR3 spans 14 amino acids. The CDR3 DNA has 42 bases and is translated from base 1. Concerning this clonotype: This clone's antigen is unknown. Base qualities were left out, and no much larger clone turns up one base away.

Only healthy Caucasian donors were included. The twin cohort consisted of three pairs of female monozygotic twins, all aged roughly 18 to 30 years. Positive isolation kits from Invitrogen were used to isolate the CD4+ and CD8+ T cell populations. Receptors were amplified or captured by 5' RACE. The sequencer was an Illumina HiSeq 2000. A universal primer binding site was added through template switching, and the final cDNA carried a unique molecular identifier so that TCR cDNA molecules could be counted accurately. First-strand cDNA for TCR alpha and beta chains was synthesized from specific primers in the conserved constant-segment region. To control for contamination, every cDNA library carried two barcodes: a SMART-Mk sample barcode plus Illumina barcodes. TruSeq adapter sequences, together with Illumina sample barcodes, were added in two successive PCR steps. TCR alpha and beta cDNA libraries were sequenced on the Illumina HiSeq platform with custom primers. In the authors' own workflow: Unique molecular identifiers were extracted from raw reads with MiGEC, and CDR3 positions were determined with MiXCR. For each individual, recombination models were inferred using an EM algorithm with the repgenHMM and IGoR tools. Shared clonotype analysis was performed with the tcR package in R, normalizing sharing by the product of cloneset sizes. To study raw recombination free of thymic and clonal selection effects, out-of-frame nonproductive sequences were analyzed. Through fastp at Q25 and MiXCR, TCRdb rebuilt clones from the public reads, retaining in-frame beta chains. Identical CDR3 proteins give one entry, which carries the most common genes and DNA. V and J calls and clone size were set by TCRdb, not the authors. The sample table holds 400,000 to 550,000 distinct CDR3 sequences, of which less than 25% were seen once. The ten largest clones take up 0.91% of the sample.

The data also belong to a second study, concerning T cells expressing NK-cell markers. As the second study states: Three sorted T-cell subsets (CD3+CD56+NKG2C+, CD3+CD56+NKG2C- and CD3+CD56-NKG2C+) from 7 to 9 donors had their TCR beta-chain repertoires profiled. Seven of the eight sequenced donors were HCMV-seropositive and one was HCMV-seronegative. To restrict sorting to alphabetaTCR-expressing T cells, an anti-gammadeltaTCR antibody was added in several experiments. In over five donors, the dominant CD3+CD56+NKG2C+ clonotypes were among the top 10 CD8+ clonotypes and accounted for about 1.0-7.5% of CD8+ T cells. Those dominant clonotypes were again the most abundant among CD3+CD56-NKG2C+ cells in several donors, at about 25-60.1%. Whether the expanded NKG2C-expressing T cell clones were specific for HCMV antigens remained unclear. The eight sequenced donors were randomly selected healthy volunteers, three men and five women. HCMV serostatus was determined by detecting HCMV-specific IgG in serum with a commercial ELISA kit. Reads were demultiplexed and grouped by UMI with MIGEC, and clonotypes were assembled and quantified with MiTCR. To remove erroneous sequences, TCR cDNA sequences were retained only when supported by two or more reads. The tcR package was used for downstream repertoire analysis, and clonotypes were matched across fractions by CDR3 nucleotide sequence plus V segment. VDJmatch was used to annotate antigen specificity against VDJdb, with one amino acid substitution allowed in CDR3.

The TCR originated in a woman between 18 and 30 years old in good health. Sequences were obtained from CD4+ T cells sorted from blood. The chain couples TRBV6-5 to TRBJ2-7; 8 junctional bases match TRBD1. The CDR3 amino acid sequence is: CASSSTGVGYEQYF. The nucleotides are TGTGCCAGCAGTTCGACAGGGGTGGGGTACGAGCAGTACTTC.